The 9 T cell receptor beta chains in this list originate from one sample, sequenced in a study of a mutant IDH1 vaccine in newly diagnosed glioma. Stated time point: week 23, last vaccination. Each vaccine dose was 300 ug of mutant IDH1 20-mer peptide, with topical imiquimod. The protocol was immunoSEQ multiplex PCR, while the TCRdb copy is restricted to in-frame clones and leaves out a portion. In the table there are some 40,000 clones, roughly 80% of which are singletons. No cognate antigen is known for these TCRs. Sequenced here: PBMCs, sampled from a glioma patient whose treatment included an IDH1 peptide vaccine. These receptors all come from a man aged 35-49 years with glioma.

There are a few counts of this clone. This rearrangement joins TRBV6-1 to TRBJ2-3; TRBD1 might be the D (6 bases). CDR3 length: 14 amino acids. The germline V and J ends were trimmed by 3 bases and 3 bases, with 10 bases remaining between them. Looked up from germline, CDR1 is MNHNS and CDR2 is SASEGT. The CDR3 DNA reads as TGTGCCAGCAGTGATTCGACAGGAACAGATACGCAGTATTTT. Its protein is CASSDSTGTDTQYF.

The chain carries TRBV19 and TRBJ1-1, with D perhaps matching TRBD1 (5 bases). CDR1 and CDR2 from the germline V gene are LNHDA and SQIVND (reference sequence). The CDR3 loop spans 14 amino acids. V lost 10 bases, J lost 7 bases, and 22 bases lay in between. CDR3 in DNA: TGTGCCACCGTAGACGAGTCGGGACCGCATGAAGCTTTCTTT. It encodes CATVDESGPHEAFF.

The chain recombines TRBV7-9 with TRBJ2-1; no clear D. V lost 6 bases and J lost 5, with 8 bases in between. Germline V gives CDR1 SEHNR, CDR2 FQNEAQ (reference sequence). CDR3 length: 12 residues. This CDR3 is CASSPLDNEQFF. Written as DNA, the CDR3 is TGTGCCAGCAGTCCGTTAGACAATGAGCAGTTCTTC.

The rearrangement joins TRBV6-4 to TRBJ2-1, with D maybe TRBD1 (6 bases). Germline V gene sequence: CDR1 MRHNA, CDR2 SNTAGT. The CDR3 extends over 14 amino acids. V was trimmed by 3 bases and J by 0 bases, leaving 6 bases between them. The CDR3 region has the DNA TGTGCCAGCAGTGAAGGGGGCTCCTACAATGAGCAGTTCTTC. This sequence encodes CASSEGGSYNEQFF.

The chain couples TRBV7-2 to TRBJ2-5; maybe TRBD2 (5 bases). V was pared by 3 bases and J by 2 bases, with 10 bases between. This CDR3 spans 14 amino acids. Germline assignment: CDR1 SGHTA and CDR2 FQGNSA. For the CDR3, the DNA is TGTGCCAGCAGCTTCGAGGGCTTTCAAGAGACCCAGTACTTC. This sequence encodes CASSFEGFQETQYF.

This chain joins TRBV19 and TRBJ2-5; 8 bases are a match to TRBD1. J was trimmed by 5 bases and V by 6 bases; bases with no gene match: 8. This CDR3 is 14 amino acids long. Germline V CDR1 and CDR2: LNHDA, SQIVND (reference sequence). CDR3 region: CASRRSGGRETQYF. In DNA form, the CDR3 reads TGTGCCAGTAGGAGGTCAGGGGGCCGGGAGACCCAGTACTTC.

The gene calls are TRBV30 and TRBJ2-7; a possible D gene is TRBD1 (5 bases). This CDR3 has 14 residues. V was cut by 0 bases and J by 0 bases, with 9 bases left in between. Germline lookup yields CDR1 GTSNPN and CDR2 SVGIG (reference sequence). The CDR3 sequence is CAWSVSRVSYEQYF. The CDR3 DNA is TGTGCCTGGAGTGTATCCAGGGTCTCCTACGAGCAGTACTTC.

The gene calls are TRBV5-4 and TRBJ2-7, with D perhaps given as TRBD1 or TRBD2 (6 bases each). Trimming left V 7 bases short and J 7 bases short, with 15 bases between. CDR1 is SGHNT, CDR2 YYREEE, per germline (reference sequence). The CDR3 is 12 residues long. The CDR3 loop is CASRRGLGEQYF. CDR3 DNA: TGTGCCAGCCGTCGGGGGCTGGGAGAGCAGTACTTC.

The chain has TRBV7-9 and TRBJ2-2, with 8 bases aligning to TRBD1. CDR1 is SEHNR and CDR2 is FQNEAQ in the germline V gene (reference sequence). After removal of 5 bases from V and 6 bases from J, the junction contained 17 bases not matched to a gene. This CDR3 is 18 amino acids long. CDR3: CASSRRARGRLGAGELFF. In nucleotides, the CDR3 is TGTGCCAGCAGCCGCAGGGCCAGGGGGCGTCTAGGGGCCGGGGAGCTGTTTTTT.